Listed below are T cell receptor beta chains from one sample, sequenced in a study of somatic mutations in cytotoxic T cells in rheumatoid arthritis. Here immunoSEQ multiplex PCR was the method, and the copy in TCRdb shows in-frame clones only, minus some. The sample shows 12,000 or so clones, under 85% of them seen only once. The specimen was CD8+ T cells sorted from blood. The receptors shown here come from a woman aged 55-75 years in good health. The CDR3 runs from the conserved cysteine through the conserved F or W. A D gene is named only where the DNA matches it firmly.

d_call,cdr3_length,j_call,v_call,cdr3_aa
TRBD1,18,TRBJ1-3,TRBV28,CASSLNRGILNSGNTIYF
-,12,TRBJ2-1,TRBV28,CASTPSPREQFF
-,16,TRBJ2-2,TRBV11-2,CASSLGLSVEPGELFF
-,14,TRBJ1-4,TRBV5-4,CASSMDAGDEKLFF
-,16,TRBJ1-1,TRBV5-6,CASSLGAAGTRFEAFF
TRBD2,14,TRBJ2-5,TRBV13,CASSRTSASETQYF
-,14,TRBJ1-3,TRBV29-1,CSVVDPGTGNTIYF
TRBD2,14,TRBJ2-1,TRBV6-5,CASSDGSGGDEQFF
TRBD1,13,TRBJ2-7,TRBV7-7,CASSLSRGSEQYF
-,14,TRBJ2-2,TRBV29-1,CSVGPSSVTGELFF
-,12,TRBJ2-2,TRBV9,CASSLYTGELFF
-,17,TRBJ1-4,TRBV9,CASSQSGREATNEKLFF
-,17,TRBJ1-1,TRBV9,CASSVDPGRSMNTEAFF
TRBD2,14,TRBJ2-1,TRBV29-1,CSAAGTSAYNEQFF
-,14,TRBJ2-1,TRBV11-2,CASSLAGAWDEQFF